These 9 T cell receptor beta chains came from one sample sequenced in a study of T-cell memory formation after mild COVID-19. TCRdb re-analysed the 5' RACE reads in MiXCR, keeping a single row per CDR3 protein. The sample lists some 100,000 distinct CDR3 sequences, over 8.5% occurring once. The sequencing sample was made of PBMCs or a T cell subset sorted from them (not recorded which). All receptors come from a man younger than 30 who had mild COVID-19 (a few samples of this study predate the infection). Cell type and time point are not known.

This clonotype was recorded a few times. The J gene is TRBJ2-7, the V gene TRBV7-9; TRBD1 or TRBD2 may be the D gene (5 bases each). CDR1 is SEHNR, CDR2 FQNEAQ, per germline (reference sequence). This CDR3 has 12 residues. Deletions cut 3 bases from V and 7 bases from J, with 10 bases between. The CDR3 nucleotides read TGTGCCAGCAGCTTGAGGGGCGGGGAGCAGTACGTC. It yields the protein CASSLRGGEQYV.

This clonotype was found a few times. This sequence joins TRBV7-9 and TRBJ2-4; 7 nucleotides align to TRBD1. Trimming took 4 bases from V and 6 from J; bases not matched to a gene: 9. CDR3 length: 15 residues. Germline V lookup: CDR1 SEHNR, CDR2 FQNEAQ (reference sequence). The CDR3 sequence is CASSSTGNSRNIQYF. The CDR3 DNA follows: TGTGCCAGCAGCTCGACAGGGAATTCCAGAAACATTCAGTACTTC.

This clonotype was seen a few times. The chain joins TRBV6-6 to TRBJ2-3, with TRBD2 identical over 8 bases. Looked up from germline, CDR1 is MNHNY and CDR2 is SVGAGI (reference sequence). CDR3 length: 15 amino acids. The junction had 5 bases not matched to a gene; V was cut back by 5 bases and J by 1 base. CDR3 nucleotide sequence: TGTGCCAGCAGTGGGACTAGAATGGGCACAGATACGCAGTATTTT. This translates into CASSGTRMGTDTQYF.

The chain has TRBV29-1 and TRBJ2-3; tentatively, D is TRBD1 or TRBD2 (5 bases each). V was shortened by 6 bases and J by 2 bases, with 18 bases between the two germline ends. The germline V gene encodes CDR1 SQVTM and CDR2 ANQGSEA. CDR3 length: 15 residues. CDR3 sequence reads: CSVHRDGHPTDTQYF. The CDR3 bases are TGCAGCGTACACCGGGACGGCCATCCCACAGATACGCAGTATTTT.

This clonotype turned up a few times. J is TRBJ2-5 and V is TRBV27; D is unclear. Germline assignment: CDR1 MNHEY and CDR2 SMNVEV (reference sequence). V dropped 3 bases and J dropped 5 bases, with 13 bases sitting between them. The CDR3 sequence is 14 residues long. CDR3 in amino acids: CASSFNAARETQYF. DNA of the CDR3: TGTGCCAGCAGTTTCAACGCGGCACGGGAGACCCAGTACTTC.

This clonotype appeared a few times. The rearrangement joins TRBV29-1 to TRBJ2-7, with D perhaps matching TRBD1 or TRBD2 (5 bases each). This CDR3 spans 13 amino acids. Per germline, CDR1 SQVTM and CDR2 ANQGSEA. V was cut by 6 bases and J by 2 bases, with 14 bases left in between. Written as DNA, the CDR3 is TGCAGCGTAGAGACCGGGACGCCCTACGAGCAGTACTTC. It translates to CSVETGTPYEQYF.

The chain uses TRBV10-2 and TRBJ2-7, with TRBD2 matching 11 bases. The junction had 9 bases not matched to a gene; V was cut back by 7 bases and J by 13 bases. Germline V gene lookup returns CDR1 WSHSY and CDR2 SAAADI. This CDR3 is 12 amino acids long. The CDR3 sequence is CASNMGLAAQYF. The CDR3 coding sequence is TGCGCCAGCAACATGGGACTAGCGGCCCAATACTTC.

The chain carries TRBV4-2 and TRBJ2-2; the match to TRBD1 covers 8 bases. V lost 7 bases and J lost 6; bases outside the gene matches: 10. The CDR3 contains 15 residues. Germline values: CDR1 LGHNA, CDR2 YNFKEQ. The CDR3 spells CASTQGAGSSGELFF. The DNA for the CDR3 is TGTGCCAGCACCCAGGGGGCGGGGAGTTCCGGGGAGCTGTTTTTT.

The genes are TRBV2 and TRBJ1-1; D remains unclear. Trimming removed 3 bases from V and 6 bases from J, with 14 bases in between. This CDR3 comprises 14 residues. CDR1 is SNHLY, CDR2 FYNNEI, per germline. CDR3 in amino acids: CASSDSQRRAEAFF. The CDR3 DNA reads TGTGCCAGCAGTGATAGTCAGCGGAGGGCTGAAGCTTTCTTT.